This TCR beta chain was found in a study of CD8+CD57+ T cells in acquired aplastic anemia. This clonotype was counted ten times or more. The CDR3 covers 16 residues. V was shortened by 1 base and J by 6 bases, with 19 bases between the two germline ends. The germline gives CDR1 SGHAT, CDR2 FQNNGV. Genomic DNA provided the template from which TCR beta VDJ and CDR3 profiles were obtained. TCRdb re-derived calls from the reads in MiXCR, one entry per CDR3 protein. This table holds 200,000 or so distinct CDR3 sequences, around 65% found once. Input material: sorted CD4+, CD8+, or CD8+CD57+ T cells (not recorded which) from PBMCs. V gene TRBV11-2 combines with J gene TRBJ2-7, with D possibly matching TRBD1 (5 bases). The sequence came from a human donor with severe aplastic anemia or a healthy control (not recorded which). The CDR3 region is CASSLAEWQGSREQYF. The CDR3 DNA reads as TGTGCCAGCAGCTTAGCTGAGTGGCAGGGAAGTCGCGAGCAGTACTTC.